The present T cell receptor (beta chain) was sequenced within a study of T cells after yellow fever vaccination. The study's findings and limits: The secondary response peaked faster, at day 5 versus 15, but was weaker.

Germline loops: CDR1 SGHTA, CDR2 FQGNSA. V dropped 4 bases and J dropped 11; count of bases not matched to a gene: 8. This CDR3 is built from 13 residues. In its sample, this clonotype was seen many times. Its antigen remains unidentified. One entry per CDR3 protein results from TCRdb running MiXCR on the 5' RACE reads. Of roughly 340,000 distinct CDR3 sequences listed, 3% to 4.5% are singletons. V is TRBV7-2 and J is TRBJ1-1, with 9 bases aligning to TRBD1. The TCR was taken from a man aged 18 to 30 who received the YFV17D yellow fever vaccine. The starting material was PBMCs, obtained 5 days after the yellow fever booster vaccination. CDR3 coding DNA: TGTGCCAGCAGCTGGGGACAGGGAACCGATGCTTTCTTT. Translation: CASSWGQGTDAFF.